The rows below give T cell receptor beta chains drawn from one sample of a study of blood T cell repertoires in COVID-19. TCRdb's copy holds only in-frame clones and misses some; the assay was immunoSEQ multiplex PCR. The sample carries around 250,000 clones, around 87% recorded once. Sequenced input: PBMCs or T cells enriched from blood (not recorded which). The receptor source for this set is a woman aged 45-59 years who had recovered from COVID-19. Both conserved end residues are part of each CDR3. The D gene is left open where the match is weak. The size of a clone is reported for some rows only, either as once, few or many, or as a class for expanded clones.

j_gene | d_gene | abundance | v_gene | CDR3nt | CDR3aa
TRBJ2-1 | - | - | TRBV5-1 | TGCGCCAGCAGCTGGGAGATGGGCGAGCAGTTCTTC | CASSWEMGEQFF
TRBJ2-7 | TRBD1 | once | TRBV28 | TGTGCCAGCAGTTTAACAGGGGGGACAGGGGCCTCCTACGAGCAGTACTTC | CASSLTGGTGASYEQYF
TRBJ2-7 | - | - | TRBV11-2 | TGTGCCAGCAGCTCACGCTTACAGGGCCTTTTGAGAAACGAGCAGTACTTC | CASSSRLQGLLRNEQYF
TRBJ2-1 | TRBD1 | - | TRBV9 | TGTGCCAGCAGCGAAGGGACAGGACTCAATGAGCAGTTCTTC | CASSEGTGLNEQFF
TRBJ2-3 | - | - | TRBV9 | TGTGCCAGCAGCGCCCCCGGAGGAGCAGCAATAGATACGCAGTATTTT | CASSAPGGAAIDTQYF
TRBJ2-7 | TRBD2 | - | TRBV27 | TGTGCCAGCTCCATATCGGGACTAGCGGGAGAAAGGACCTCCTACGAGCAGTACTTC | CASSISGLAGERTSYEQYF
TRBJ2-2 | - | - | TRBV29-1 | TGCAGCGTTGCGTGGGGCTCCGGGGAGCTGTTTTTT | CSVAWGSGELFF
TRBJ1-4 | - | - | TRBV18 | TGTGCCAGCTCCCCCCGGACAGCCACTAATGAAAAACTGTTTTTT | CASSPRTATNEKLFF
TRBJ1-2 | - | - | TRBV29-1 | TGCAGCGTTGCCAGGGCGGACTATGGCTACACCTTC | CSVARADYGYTF
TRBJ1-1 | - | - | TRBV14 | TGTGCCAGCAGCCACAGGCTCGCTGAAGCTTTCTTT | CASSHRLAEAFF
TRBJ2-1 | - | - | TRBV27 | TGTGCCAGCAGTTTTTCCGGGAGCAATGAGCAGTTCTTC | CASSFSGSNEQFF
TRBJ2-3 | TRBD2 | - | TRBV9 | TGTGCCAGCAGCGTACAGCGGGGGGTTGGGGATACGCAGTATTTT | CASSVQRGVGDTQYF
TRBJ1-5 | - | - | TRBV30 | TGTGCCTGGAGTGTAAGCTGGGGCCTTCAGCCCCAGCATTTT | CAWSVSWGLQPQHF
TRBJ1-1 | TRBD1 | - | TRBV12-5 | TGTGCTAGTGGTTTGGGGGACAGGCCAACTTTCTTT | CASGLGDRPTFF
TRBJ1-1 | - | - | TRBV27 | TGTGCCAGCAGTTTTTGGCAAAACACTGAAGCTTTCTTT | CASSFWQNTEAFF
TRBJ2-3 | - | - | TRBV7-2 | TGTGCCAGCAGCTTAGAAGGTTCTAGCGTGAATACGCAGTATTTT | CASSLEGSSVNTQYF
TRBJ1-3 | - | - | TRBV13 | TGTGCCAGCAGCTTAGATTCTTCCTCTGGAAACACCATATATTTT | CASSLDSSSGNTIYF
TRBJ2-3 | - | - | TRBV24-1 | TGTGCCACCAGTGATAGGGTAGCGTCAGATACGCAGTATTTT | CATSDRVASDTQYF